This T cell receptor (beta chain) was obtained from a study of early T cells in non-severe SARS-CoV-2 infection. Looking at the study overall: With bulk RNA from unsorted whole blood as input, sequencing yielded unpaired chains.

The protocol attached unique molecular identifiers to individual cDNA molecules. One entry per CDR3 protein, called by TCRdb with MiXCR from the 5' RACE reads. Here the sample spans 60,000 or so distinct CDR3 sequences, about a tenth being singletons. The TCR sequence derives from an adult who was a healthcare worker with PCR-confirmed SARS-CoV-2 infection or an uninfected control (not recorded which). Sequencing used whole blood.

CDR3 sequence reads: CASSLQWDRSETQYF. CDR3 nucleotide sequence: TGTGCCAGCAGTCTCCAATGGGACAGGTCCGAGACCCAGTACTTC. V is TRBV12-3 or TRBV12-4 and J is TRBJ2-5, with 8 positions matching TRBD1. V lost 5 bases, J lost 5 bases, and 10 bases stayed unmatched. The CDR3 is made up of 15 amino acids.